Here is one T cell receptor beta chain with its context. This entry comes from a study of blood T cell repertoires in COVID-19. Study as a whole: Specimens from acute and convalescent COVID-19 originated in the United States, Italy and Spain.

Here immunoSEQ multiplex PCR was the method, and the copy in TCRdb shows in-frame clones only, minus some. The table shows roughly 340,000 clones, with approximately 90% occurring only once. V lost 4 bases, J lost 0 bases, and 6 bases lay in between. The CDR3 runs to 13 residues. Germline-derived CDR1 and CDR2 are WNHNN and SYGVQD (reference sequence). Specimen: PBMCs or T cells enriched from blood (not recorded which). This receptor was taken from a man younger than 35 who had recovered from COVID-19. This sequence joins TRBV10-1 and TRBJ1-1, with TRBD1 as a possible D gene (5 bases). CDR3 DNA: TGCGCCAGCAGTGTAGGGGTGAACACTGAAGCTTTCTTT. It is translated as CASSVGVNTEAFF.